This TCR beta chain was captured by sequencing in a study of blood T cell repertoires in COVID-19. Whole-study context: Samples representing acute and convalescent COVID-19 were sourced from the United States, Italy and Spain. T cells, B-cell-depleted T cells, or PBMCs provided the cDNA or gDNA that served as material.

V was clipped by 5 bases and J by 0 bases, with 15 bases between them. The CDR3 is made up of 15 amino acids. The germline V gene encodes CDR1 SGHTS and CDR2 YDEGEE. Data came from immunoSEQ multiplex PCR; TCRdb stores just in-frame clones and leaves some out. The sample has about 70,000 clones, roughly 80% seen once; the top ten hold roughly 5%. The chain recombines TRBV5-8 with TRBJ2-7, with a tentative D call TRBD1 (6 bases). The sequence was collected from a woman older than 75 with active or convalescent COVID-19. Material: peripheral blood. This CDR3 is CASSSWTASSYEQYF. The CDR3 DNA follows: TGTGCCAGCAGTTCCTGGACAGCGAGCTCCTACGAGCAGTACTTC.